Below, 32 T cell receptor beta chains from the same sample are listed, as sequenced in a study of OX40 agonist ivuxolimab in advanced cancers. TCRdb keeps only in-frame clones here, not all; method: immunoSEQ multiplex PCR. The sample carries under 95,000 clones, about 90% recorded once. This sample comprised CD4+ or CD8+ T cells sorted from blood, obtained in a trial of the OX40 agonist ivuxolimab. These receptors were taken from an adult with an advanced solid tumor such as melanoma, head and neck, liver or kidney cancer.

A single count supports this clone. The V gene is TRBV11-2, the J gene TRBJ2-7, with 7 bases fitting TRBD1. Germline V lookup: CDR1 SGHAT, CDR2 FQNNGV. The CDR3 runs 15 residues. Trimming cost V 1 base and J 3 bases; bases outside gene matches: 6. The CDR3 sequence: CASSLGGRGNYEQYF. In DNA form, the CDR3 reads TGTGCCAGCAGCTTAGGGGGCAGGGGGAACTACGAGCAGTACTTC.

Of note for this clone: Compared with germline, one end of the junction differs, possibly owing to a read error. V gene TRBV7-7 combines with J gene TRBJ2-7; 9 positions agree with TRBD1. The CDR3 contains 16 residues. CDR1 is SSHAT, CDR2 FNYEAQ, per germline (reference sequence). CDR3 coding DNA: TGTGCTAGCAGCCCCGCCGCTGGACAGGGGACTTCCGAGCAGTACTTC. Its translation is CASSPAAGQGTSEQYF.

The gene calls are TRBV11-3 and TRBJ2-1, with D perhaps TRBD2 (6 bases). This CDR3 region has 16 residues. V was cut by 0 bases and J by 4 bases, with 13 bases left in between. Germline assignment: CDR1 SGHNT and CDR2 YENEEA. CDR3 loop: CASSLESGGWYNEQFF. CDR3 DNA: TGTGCCAGCAGCTTAGAGTCTGGAGGGTGGTACAATGAGCAGTTCTTC.

This chain uses TRBV2 with TRBJ1-1, with D tentatively TRBD1 (5 bases). V lost 6 bases and J 8 bases, leaving 7 bases between the germline ends. The CDR3 has 10 residues. Per germline, CDR1 SNHLY and CDR2 FYNNEI. This CDR3 reads CASRDIEAFF. The CDR3 nucleotides read TGTGCCAGCAGGGACATCGAAGCTTTCTTT.

Only one count was recorded for this clone. The chain carries TRBV6-6 and TRBJ1-5, with TRBD1 matching 9 bases. Looked up from germline, CDR1 is MNHNY and CDR2 is SVGAGI (reference sequence). The CDR3 is 16 residues long. V shed 6 bases, J shed 1 base, and the junction held 7 bases outside the gene matches. The CDR3 DNA is TGTGCCAGCAGGAAGATAGGACAGGGGAGCAATCAGCCCCAGCATTTT. This encodes CASRKIGQGSNQPQHF.

A single count supports this clone. This chain uses TRBV19 with TRBJ2-2, with 11 bases fitting TRBD2. Losses at the gene ends were 7 bases for V and 5 bases for J; bases not matched to a gene: 15. The length of the CDR3 is 18 residues. The germline gives CDR1 LNHDA, CDR2 SQIVND (reference sequence). The CDR3 DNA reads as TGTGCCAGTACCGAATACTCACTAGCGGGAGTAGGAACCGGGGAGCTGTTTTTT. It specifies CASTEYSLAGVGTGELFF.

The chain has TRBV2 and TRBJ2-2; 7 bases agree with TRBD2. The CDR3 length is 17 residues. CDR1 and CDR2 (germline): SNHLY, FYNNEI. J lost 3 bases, V lost 4 bases, and 11 bases had no gene match. The CDR3 protein is CASSAPDLGGDTGELFF. As DNA, the CDR3 is TGTGCCAGCAGTGCCCCGGACCTTGGGGGGGACACCGGGGAGCTGTTTTTT.

The CDR3 DNA follows: TGCGCCAGCAGCTTGGATTTGTCAGATAATGAAAAACTGTTTTTT. Encoded protein: CASSLDLSDNEKLFF. The chain employs TRBV5-1 and TRBJ1-4; the D is unclear. Germline V gene lookup returns CDR1 SGHRS and CDR2 YFSETQ. This CDR3 is 15 amino acids long. Trimming removed 0 bases at V and 4 bases at J, with 10 bases between.

Only one count was recorded for this clone. The rearrangement joins TRBV29-1 to TRBJ2-7; no clear D. Germline CDR1 and CDR2: SQVTM and ANQGSEA. V was pared by 4 bases and J by 0 bases, with 10 bases between. CDR3 length: 13 residues. CDR3 amino acids: CSVAGSGSYEQYF. The CDR3 DNA reads TGCAGCGTTGCTGGGTCGGGCTCCTACGAGCAGTACTTC.

The chain has TRBV27 and TRBJ1-2; 9 bases align to TRBD1. This CDR3 is built from 15 residues. Losses at the gene ends were 3 bases for V and 8 bases for J; bases not matched to a gene: 10. The V gene's germline CDR1 is MNHEY and CDR2 SMNVEV (reference sequence). CDR3: CASSLTGTGSGGYTF. Written as DNA, the CDR3 is TGTGCCAGCAGTTTGACCGGGACAGGGTCGGGGGGCTACACCTTC.

This clone was seen a few times. This sequence joins TRBV5-1 and TRBJ2-2; 9 nucleotides line up with TRBD2. Germline V gene data show CDR1 as SGHRS and CDR2 as YFSETQ. The CDR3 is 16 amino acids. Losses at the gene ends were 0 bases for V and 7 bases for J; bases not matched to a gene: 7. The chain's CDR3 is CASSLDGLAGNGELFF. DNA of the CDR3: TGCGCCAGCAGCTTGGATGGGCTAGCGGGAAACGGGGAGCTGTTTTTT.

This clone was observed a few times. The chain recombines TRBV20-1 with TRBJ1-2; no reliable D call. Per germline, CDR1 DFQATT and CDR2 SNEGSKA (reference sequence). The CDR3 runs to 10 residues. CDR3 sequence reads: CTSTAHGYTF. The CDR3 nucleotides are TGCACTTCTACCGCGCATGGCTACACCTTC.

This clone was observed a single time. The J gene is TRBJ2-5, the V gene TRBV27, with a tentative D call TRBD1 (5 bases). TRBJ2-7 matches the DNA end more closely, so the J call is doubtful. The CDR3 length is 12 residues. Per the germline V gene, CDR1 is MNHEY and CDR2 is SMNVEV (reference sequence). The CDR3 nucleotides read TGTGCCAGCAGGGAAGGGGCCTACGAGCAGTACTTC. Translating it yields CASREGAYEQYF.

The chain combines TRBV27 with TRBJ1-2; D uncertain. CDR1 and CDR2 (germline): MNHEY, SMNVEV (reference sequence). V was clipped by 3 bases and J by 6 bases, with 11 bases between them. The CDR3 spans 13 residues. The CDR3 bases are TGTGCCAGCAGTTTCTCACAGTTAAATGGCTACACCTTC. Translation: CASSFSQLNGYTF.

V usage is TRBV2 and J usage is TRBJ2-1; D gene unclear. V shed 3 bases and J shed 8 bases, with 23 bases lying between them. Per the germline V gene, CDR1 is SNHLY and CDR2 is FYNNEI. This CDR3 has 17 residues. This CDR3 is CASSDPDRADTFDEQFF. The CDR3, as DNA: TGTGCCAGCAGTGACCCAGACCGGGCCGATACCTTCGATGAGCAGTTCTTC.

The chain uses TRBV28 and TRBJ2-1, with TRBD2 identical over 9 bases. J gave up 6 bases and V 3 bases, and 3 bases lay outside the gene matches. Germline CDR1 is MDHEN and CDR2 is SYDVKM. This CDR3 is 14 amino acids long. CDR3 DNA sequence: TGTGCCAGCAGTTTGGGACTAGCAGGCAATGAGCAGTTCTTC. This gives the protein CASSLGLAGNEQFF.

The chain carries TRBV4-1 and TRBJ1-2; TRBD1 matches at 7 bases. Germline V gene lookup returns CDR1 MGHRA and CDR2 YSYEKL. Losses at the gene ends were 0 bases for V and 4 bases for J; bases not matched to a gene: 5. CDR3 length: 15 amino acids. This chain's CDR3 is CASSQERTGAYGYTF. In DNA, the CDR3 is TGCGCCAGCAGCCAAGAGCGGACAGGAGCCTATGGCTACACCTTC.

V and J are TRBV18 and TRBJ2-7; no firm D call. The CDR3 sequence is 16 residues long. V lost 3 bases, J lost 2 bases, and 17 bases lay in between. The germline CDR1 and CDR2 sequences are KGHSH and LQKENI. The DNA for the CDR3 is TGTGCCAGCTCACCCTCCTTTCGGGCGAGTACCTACGAGCAGTACTTC. Translation gives CASSPSFRASTYEQYF.

This clone was recorded once. The V gene is TRBV25-1, the J gene TRBJ2-1; tentatively, D is TRBD1 (6 bases). There are 13 residues in the CDR3. CDR1 and CDR2 (germline): MGHDK, SYGVNS. V gave up 3 bases and J gave up 10 bases, with 13 bases separating them. CDR3 residues: CASSERVRGEQFF. DNA for the CDR3: TGTGCCAGCAGTGAGAGGGTCAGGGGCGAGCAGTTCTTC. The full variable domain, with the rest looked up from reference TRBV25-1 and TRBJ2-1, is EADIYQTPRYLVIGTGKKITLECSQTMGHDKMYWYQQDPGMELHLIHYSYGVNSTEKGDLSSESTVSRIRTEHFPLTLESARPSHTSQYLCASSERVRGEQFFGPGTRLTVL.

The chain couples TRBV25-1 to TRBJ2-2; D remains unclear. The germline V gene encodes CDR1 MGHDK and CDR2 SYGVNS. The ends were cut back, 7 bases at V and 3 bases at J, with 6 bases in the middle. This CDR3 has 12 residues. CDR3 DNA sequence: TGTGCCAGCACTCGATACACCGGGGAGCTGTTTTTT. It specifies CASTRYTGELFF.

This chain uses TRBV19 with TRBJ1-2; no definite D call. Trimming took off 5 bases at V and 3 bases at J, with 16 bases between the two ends. The CDR3 spans 15 residues. The germline gives CDR1 LNHDA, CDR2 SQIVND (reference sequence). The CDR3 is CASSSSHGGYYGYTF. CDR3 nucleotide sequence: TGTGCCAGTAGTTCCAGCCACGGAGGGTACTATGGCTACACCTTC.

The chain is built from TRBV11-1 and TRBJ1-1; 9 bases align to TRBD1. Trimming removed 6 bases from V and 5 bases from J; junction bases left unmatched: 13. The germline V gene has CDR1 SGHAT and CDR2 FQDESV (reference sequence). The CDR3 length is 16 residues. CDR3: CASRRSPGQGGTEAFF. The DNA for the CDR3 is TGTGCCAGCAGACGATCCCCGGGACAGGGAGGAACTGAAGCTTTCTTT.

This sequence joins TRBV6-6 and TRBJ2-7, with TRBD2 matching 9 bases. V lost 6 bases to trimming and J lost 0 bases; unmatched junction nucleotides: 6. This CDR3 comprises 15 residues. Germline V gives CDR1 MNHNY, CDR2 SVGAGI (reference sequence). The CDR3 DNA follows: TGTGCCAGCAGCCCCCTAGCGGGGAGCTCCTACGAGCAGTACTTC. Translated: CASSPLAGSSYEQYF.

J is TRBJ2-5 and V is TRBV9, with 14 bases identical to TRBD2. The CDR3 loop spans 16 amino acids. The V and J ends lost 4 bases and 4 bases, in that order; junction bases with no gene match: 6. From germline, CDR1 is SGDLS and CDR2 YYNGEE. CDR3 loop: CASSFRLAGGRETQYF. The DNA of the CDR3 is TGTGCCAGCAGCTTCAGACTAGCGGGAGGGAGAGAGACCCAGTACTTC. The whole variable domain, filled in from reference TRBV9 and TRBJ2-5, reads DSGVTQTPKHLITATGQRVTLRCSPRSGDLSVYWYQQSLDQGLQFLIQYYNGEERAKGNILERFSAQQFPDLHSELNLSSLELGDSALYFCASSFRLAGGRETQYFGPGTRLLVL.

The chain has TRBV5-8 and TRBJ2-3; 11 nucleotides match TRBD1. J lost 4 bases, V lost 4 bases, and 5 bases had no gene match. Germline CDR1 reads SGHTS; CDR2 reads YDEGEE. The CDR3 loop spans 15 amino acids. The CDR3 protein is CASSKGQGAPDTQYF. In DNA, the CDR3 is TGTGCCAGCAGCAAAGGACAGGGGGCCCCAGATACGCAGTATTTT.

The chain uses TRBV11-3 and TRBJ2-3; the match to TRBD2 covers 8 bases. Germline-derived CDR1 and CDR2 are SGHNT and YENEEA. Trimming at V came to 3 bases and at J to 1 base, leaving 0 bases not matched to a gene. This CDR3 region has 14 residues. The CDR3 loop is CASSLTSGTDTQYF. CDR3 nucleotide sequence: TGTGCCAGCAGCTTGACTAGCGGCACAGATACGCAGTATTTT.

The CDR3 region is CASSLDQGEGNTEAFF. CDR3 sequence (DNA): TGCGCCAGCAGCCTCGATCAGGGGGAAGGGAACACTGAAGCTTTCTTT. This rearrangement joins TRBV5-1 to TRBJ1-1; 7 nucleotides line up with TRBD1. J was trimmed by 1 base and V by 4 bases; bases with no gene match: 10. The CDR3 length is 16 residues. Germline-derived CDR1 and CDR2 are SGHRS and YFSETQ.

The chain recombines TRBV7-2 with TRBJ1-2; D remains unclear. The CDR3 is made up of 11 amino acids. Trimming took 5 bases from V and 7 from J, leaving 8 bases between them. Germline CDR1 SGHTA, CDR2 FQGNSA. CDR3 sequence reads: CASSLGPGYTF. CDR3 bases: TGTGCCAGCAGCCTGGGTCCTGGCTACACCTTC.

The V gene is TRBV6-5, the J gene TRBJ1-1; unclear D gene. There are 12 residues in the CDR3. Germline V lookup: CDR1 MNHEY, CDR2 SVGAGI. V was shortened by 2 bases and J by 11 bases, with 12 bases between the two germline ends. The CDR3 loop reads CASSYLGRGAFF. CDR3 DNA: TGTGCCAGCAGTTACCTCGGGCGAGGGGCTTTCTTT.

This clone came up once. The rearrangement uses TRBV7-9 and TRBJ2-1; D tentatively reads TRBD1 or TRBD2 (5 bases each). V was clipped by 3 bases and J by 1 base, with 19 bases between them. Germline CDR1 reads SEHNR; CDR2 reads FQNEAQ (reference sequence). This CDR3 contains 18 residues. CDR3 protein: CASSFGGRGLSSYNEQFF. Here the CDR3 DNA reads TGTGCCAGCAGCTTTGGGGGTAGAGGGCTTAGTTCCTACAATGAGCAGTTCTTC.

This chain links TRBV5-1 with TRBJ1-2; unclear D gene. The germline CDR1 and CDR2 sequences are SGHRS and YFSETQ. V was shortened by 5 bases and J by 8 bases, with 16 bases between the two germline ends. The CDR3 totals 13 residues. The CDR3 nucleotides read TGCGCCAGCAGTGAGACGCCCGGAGAGGGCTACACCTTC. Translated, it gives CASSETPGEGYTF.

This rearrangement joins TRBV10-1 to TRBJ2-7; D might be TRBD1 (6 bases). The CDR3 length is 13 residues. Trimming took 6 bases from V and 6 from J, leaving 15 bases between them. The germline gives CDR1 WNHNN, CDR2 SYGVQD (reference sequence). In DNA, the CDR3 is TGCGCCAGCAGCCTCAGGGGCCTTGGCGAGCAGTACTTC. It is translated as CASSLRGLGEQYF.